The following is a T cell receptor beta chain sequence with its context. Its antigen target is currently unknown. No much larger clonotype is one base removed from it; base qualities were not supplied. These data originate in a study of cytomegalovirus exposure and HLA in healthy donors (TCRdb year 2017). For context, the study as a whole: According to a later analysis, the 110 or so validation repertoires were produced on the same platform as the approximately 690 repertoires of the first cohort. Besides the first cohort of more than 650 subjects, a separate validation cohort made up of roughly 120 different subjects was used. The study aimed to test whether signatures of past pathogen exposure could be identified by cataloging public T cell receptors. To predict cytomegalovirus infection status, the study combined high-throughput TCR immunosequencing, statistical association of individual TCRs with disease status, and machine learning.

The donors were included in the validation cohort of around 120 subjects, a group kept apart from the roughly 680-subject first cohort. Overall results and qualifications from the work: The classifier was reported to diagnose cytomegalovirus status with high specificity and sensitivity in both the original cohort and the validation cohort. A later analysis lacked HLA typing for the validation cohort, so it scored co-occurrence in that cohort across all 130 or so repertoires. Most TCR sequences were seen in very few donors, while some public TCRs were found in many individuals. A total of 164 TCR beta chains were listed by the study as associated with cytomegalovirus. A few of the identified cytomegalovirus-associated TCR beta chains were confirmed in vitro to be specific for cytomegalovirus antigens. The authors suggested that the approach could potentially be generalized to other disease states and immunological phenotypes. In a later analysis, TCRs clustered in the first cohort were found to also tend to co-occur in the approximately 120 validation repertoires, with approximately 94% of cluster scores above 0.

Libraries were made using the immunoSEQ multiplex PCR assay. The authors' analysis ran thus. A statistical classification framework was developed to diagnose cytomegalovirus status using the catalog of TCR beta chain sequences. TCRdb took over this immuneACCESS table, retaining in-frame rearrangements with V and J assigned. Such tables are incomplete; in checked studies, under half of the missing clones stem from an unresolved V gene, and the remainder is unexplained. The V and J calls and clone size were taken over from that table, and D and trimming were inferred from the DNA. The sample table records 60,000 to 65,000 clones; roughly 94% of these occur just once. The top ten hold nearly 6% of the sample. As encoded in the germline V gene (reference sequence), CDR1 is MNHEY while CDR2 is SMNVEV. There are 16 amino acids in the CDR3, from cysteine to phenylalanine inclusive. Only the CDR3 DNA is retained, 48 bases long and in frame from the first base. At the junction V is shortened by 7 bases and J by 4 bases; bases outside the gene matches: 10.

The receptor was isolated from a young woman in good health and CMV-seropositive. The chain links TRBV27 with TRBJ2-2; 9 central bases correspond to TRBD2. The sample was PBMCs. Here is the DNA: TGTGCCAGCAAATGGCTAGCGGGGCTCTCCACCGGGGAGCTGTTTTTT. Its amino acids are CASKWLAGLSTGELFF.